What follows are 21 T cell receptor beta chains derived from one specimen sequenced in a study of blood T cell repertoires in COVID-19. Assay: immunoSEQ multiplex PCR; the TCRdb copy retains only in-frame clones and omits some. The sample consists of about 310,000 clones, approximately 85% of them appearing once. The sequenced sample was PBMCs or T cells enriched from blood (not recorded which). The source is a man between 25 and 39 years old who had recovered from COVID-19.

The chain recombines TRBV9 with TRBJ1-2; 7 nucleotides align to TRBD1. Losses at the gene ends were 0 bases for V and 6 bases for J; bases not matched to a gene: 8. Germline V gene lookup returns CDR1 SGDLS and CDR2 YYNGEE. The CDR3 runs to 15 residues. This CDR3 reads CASSVVGRGADGYTF. The CDR3 coding sequence is TGTGCCAGCAGCGTAGTCGGCAGGGGGGCGGATGGCTACACCTTC.

V and J are TRBV9 and TRBJ1-3; D is undetermined. The V end lost 3 bases, the J end lost 0 bases, and 7 bases lay between the germline ends. Germline V gives CDR1 SGDLS, CDR2 YYNGEE. The CDR3 is 14 amino acids. The CDR3 protein is CASSDFSSGNTIYF. The CDR3 bases are TGTGCCAGCAGCGACTTTAGCTCTGGAAACACCATATATTTT.

The V gene is TRBV10-2, the J gene TRBJ1-2; D ambiguous. The germline gives CDR1 WSHSY, CDR2 SAAADI. Trimming left V 0 bases short and J 8 bases short, with 16 bases between. The CDR3 loop spans 15 amino acids. CDR3 loop: CASSESIIGVRGYTF. In DNA form, the CDR3 reads TGCGCCAGCAGTGAGTCGATTATCGGGGTACGAGGCTACACCTTC.

This clone was found once. The chain combines TRBV3-1 (or the pseudogene TRBV3-2) with TRBJ1-4; no firm D call. In germline, CDR1 is LGHDT, CDR2 YNNKEL (reference sequence). This CDR3 spans 13 amino acids. V shed 4 bases and J shed 4 bases, with 7 bases lying between them. Here the CDR3 DNA reads TGTGCCAGCAGCCCAGCGGGTAATGAAAAACTGTTTTTT. It codes for CASSPAGNEKLFF.

The rearrangement uses TRBV19 and TRBJ1-2; D might be TRBD1 (5 bases). The CDR3 loop spans 14 amino acids. Between the trimmed V and J ends, which lost 7 bases and 6 bases, there was a span of 18 bases. The germline CDR1 and CDR2 sequences are LNHDA and SQIVND (reference sequence). The CDR3 DNA follows: TGTGCCAGTACACTTCGGGCAGGGTTGGATGGCTACACCTTC. Amino acids: CASTLRAGLDGYTF.

This rearrangement joins TRBV29-1 to TRBJ1-5, with a possible D match to TRBD1 (6 bases). The CDR3 consists of 14 residues. Looked up from germline, CDR1 is SQVTM and CDR2 is ANQGSEA. V was clipped by 3 bases and J by 9 bases, with 18 bases between them. CDR3 nucleotide sequence: TGCAGCGTTGATTACGCCGGACAGTGTCGGCCCCAGCATTTT. It translates to CSVDYAGQCRPQHF.

The CDR3 spells CASSRTTDTEAFF. The CDR3 DNA reads as TGTGCCAGCAGCCGAACGACAGACACTGAAGCTTTCTTT. J is TRBJ1-1 and V is TRBV5-4, with D possibly matching TRBD1 (5 bases). There are 13 residues in the CDR3. V was trimmed by 4 bases and J by 3 bases, leaving 10 bases between them. Germline V CDR1 and CDR2: SGHNT, YYREEE (reference sequence).

Points on this clone: Distinct nucleotide sequences in the sample also encode this CDR3. The chain is built from TRBV12-3 or TRBV12-4 and TRBJ1-2; TRBD1 matches at 8 bases. Trimming cost V 6 bases and J 8 bases; bases outside gene matches: 8. There are 13 residues in the CDR3. This chain's CDR3 is CASSTTGGGGYTF. The CDR3 DNA is TGTGCCAGCAGCACTACAGGGGGAGGGGGCTACACCTTC.

The rearrangement uses TRBV2 and TRBJ1-2; TRBD1 aligns across 7 bases. Germline V gene sequence: CDR1 SNHLY, CDR2 FYNNEI. V dropped 9 bases and J dropped 1; count of bases not matched to a gene: 11. The CDR3 extends over 15 amino acids. Here the CDR3 reads CASILGGQLNYGYTF. The CDR3 DNA follows: TGTGCCAGTATCCTAGGGGGACAGCTTAACTATGGCTACACCTTC.

The rearrangement uses TRBV5-4 and TRBJ2-7; 9 bases are a match to TRBD2. The length of the CDR3 is 15 residues. Losses at the gene ends were 2 bases for V and 5 bases for J; bases not matched to a gene: 8. The V gene's germline CDR1 is SGHNT and CDR2 YYREEE (reference sequence). CDR3 amino acids: CASSFPSGIAHEQYF. Written as DNA, the CDR3 is TGTGCCAGCAGCTTTCCTAGCGGGATCGCGCACGAGCAGTACTTC.

The J gene is TRBJ1-4, the V gene TRBV19; the match to TRBD1 covers 7 bases. The CDR3 is made up of 14 amino acids. Germline-derived CDR1 and CDR2 are LNHDA and SQIVND (reference sequence). With 6 bases clipped from V and 3 bases from J, the junction kept 4 bases outside the gene matches. Here the CDR3 reads CASSQGGANEKLFF. The DNA for the CDR3 is TGTGCCAGTAGCCAGGGGGGAGCTAATGAAAAACTGTTTTTT.

The chain employs TRBV15 and TRBJ1-2; D is undetermined. The CDR3 extends over 15 amino acids. CDR1 and CDR2 from the germline V gene are LNHNV and YYDKDF (reference sequence). V lost 1 base and J lost 4, with 13 bases in between. The CDR3 reads CATSRGGGSPYGYTF. The CDR3 DNA reads as TGTGCCACCAGCAGAGGCGGAGGCAGCCCCTATGGCTACACCTTC.

CDR3 amino acids: CASSQGISGAGYEQYF. The CDR3 DNA follows: TGTGCCAGCAGCCAAGGGATTAGCGGGGCGGGGTACGAGCAGTACTTC. This chain links TRBV3-1 (or the pseudogene TRBV3-2) with TRBJ2-7, with 8 bases lining up with TRBD2. V trimming: 1 base; J trimming: 4 bases; junction bases outside the gene matches: 9. The CDR3 is 16 residues long. Germline V gene data show CDR1 as LGHDT and CDR2 as YNNKEL (reference sequence).

This chain links TRBV4-3 with TRBJ2-1; tentative D call: TRBD2 (6 bases). Trimming cost V 0 bases and J 9 bases, with 15 bases left between them. Germline V gene sequence: CDR1 LGHNA, CDR2 YSLEER. This CDR3 is built from 15 residues. The CDR3 loop is CASSQDGLSGGEQFF. CDR3 nucleotides: TGCGCCAGCAGCCAAGATGGACTATCAGGCGGTGAGCAGTTCTTC.

V usage is TRBV4-1 and J usage is TRBJ2-1; tentative D call: TRBD2 (6 bases). This CDR3 is built from 17 residues. V was shortened by 0 bases and J by 0 bases, with 12 bases between the two germline ends. The germline V gene has CDR1 MGHRA and CDR2 YSYEKL. The chain's CDR3 is CASSQEPDGSSYNEQFF. The CDR3, as DNA: TGCGCCAGCAGCCAAGAACCGGACGGGAGCTCCTACAATGAGCAGTTCTTC.

The DNA of the CDR3 is TGCGCCAGCAGCCTAGTGGACAGGGATAATTCACCCCTCCACTTT. Amino acid sequence: CASSLVDRDNSPLHF. This chain uses TRBV5-1 with TRBJ1-6, with TRBD1 identical over 8 bases. V dropped 4 bases and J dropped 5; count of bases not matched to a gene: 5. The CDR3 runs to 15 residues. Germline V CDR1 and CDR2: SGHRS, YFSETQ.

This sequence joins TRBV5-4 and TRBJ1-2, with D perhaps TRBD1 (5 bases). This CDR3 has 15 amino acids. Germline V gene sequence: CDR1 SGHNT, CDR2 YYREEE (reference sequence). V was shortened by 4 bases and J by 4 bases, with 17 bases between the two germline ends. The CDR3 DNA reads TGTGCCAGCAGCCCGGAAGGGGTTGGGATCTATGGCTACACCTTC. Translating it yields CASSPEGVGIYGYTF. The full variable domain, in which reference TRBV5-4 and TRBJ1-2 provide the parts outside the CDR3, is ETGVTQSPTHLIKTRGQQVTLRCSSQSGHNTVSWYQQALGQGPQFIFQYYREEENGRGNFPPRFSGLQFPNYSSELNVNALELDDSALYLCASSPEGVGIYGYTFGSGTRLTVV.

The J gene is TRBJ1-6, the V gene TRBV12-3 or TRBV12-4; TRBD1 might be the D (5 bases). CDR3 length equals 12 residues. Trimming removed 6 bases from V and 10 bases from J, with 10 bases in between. This chain's CDR3 is CASSRDLSPLHF. The CDR3, as DNA: TGTGCCAGCAGCAGGGATTTGTCACCCCTCCACTTT.

The V call is TRBV9, the J call TRBJ2-7; 10 positions match TRBD2. In germline, CDR1 is SGDLS, CDR2 YYNGEE. The junction had 4 bases not matched to a gene; V was cut back by 0 bases and J by 4 bases. This CDR3 region has 15 residues. CDR3 residues: CASSVDTSGVYEQYF. In nucleotides, the CDR3 is TGTGCCAGCAGCGTAGACACTAGCGGGGTTTACGAGCAGTACTTC. The whole variable domain, remainder taken from reference TRBV9 and TRBJ2-7, is DSGVTQTPKHLITATGQRVTLRCSPRSGDLSVYWYQQSLDQGLQFLIQYYNGEERAKGNILERFSAQQFPDLHSELNLSSLELGDSALYFCASSVDTSGVYEQYFGPGTRLTVT.

The J gene is TRBJ1-5, the V gene TRBV10-3; 8 bases fit TRBD1. Germline CDR1 ENHRY, CDR2 SYGVKD. CDR3 length: 17 amino acids. Trimming cost V 1 base and J 2 bases; bases outside gene matches: 7. The CDR3 DNA is TGTGCCATCAGTGAGTTCACGGTGGACAGGGGCAATCAGCCCCAGCATTTT. It is translated as CAISEFTVDRGNQPQHF.

J is TRBJ2-5 and V is TRBV5-1; the match to TRBD1 covers 8 bases. Per germline, CDR1 SGHRS and CDR2 YFSETQ. After removal of 4 bases from V and 5 bases from J, the junction contained 10 bases not matched to a gene. This CDR3 is 15 amino acids long. The CDR3 reads CASSPPSGGDETQYF. CDR3 bases: TGCGCCAGCAGCCCCCCATCAGGGGGCGATGAGACCCAGTACTTC.